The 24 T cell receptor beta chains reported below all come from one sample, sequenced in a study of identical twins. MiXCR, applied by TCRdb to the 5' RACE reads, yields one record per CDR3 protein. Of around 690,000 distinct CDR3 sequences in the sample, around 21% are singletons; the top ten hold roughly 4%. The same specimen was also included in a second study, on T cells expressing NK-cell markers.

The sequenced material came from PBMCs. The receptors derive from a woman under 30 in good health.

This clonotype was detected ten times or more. The CDR3 loop is CAWSAGTGNEQFF. In nucleotides, the CDR3 is TGTGCCTGGAGTGCCGGGACAGGAAATGAGCAGTTCTTC. The chain has TRBV30 and TRBJ2-1; 8 nucleotides align to TRBD1. The CDR3 covers 13 residues. J lost 7 bases, V lost 1 base, and 3 bases had no gene match. The germline V gene encodes CDR1 GTSNPN and CDR2 SVGIG (reference sequence).

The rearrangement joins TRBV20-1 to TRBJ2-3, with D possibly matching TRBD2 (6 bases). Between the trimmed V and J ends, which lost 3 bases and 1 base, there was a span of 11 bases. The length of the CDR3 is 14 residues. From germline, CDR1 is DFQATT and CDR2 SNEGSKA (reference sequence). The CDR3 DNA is TGCAGTGCTAGTTATACTAGCCGCACAGATACGCAGTATTTT. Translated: CSASYTSRTDTQYF.

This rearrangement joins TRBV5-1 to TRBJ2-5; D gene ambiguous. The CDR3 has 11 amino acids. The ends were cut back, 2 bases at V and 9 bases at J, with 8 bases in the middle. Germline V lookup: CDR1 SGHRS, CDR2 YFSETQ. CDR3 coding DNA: TGCGCCAGCAGCTTCGATACGGCCCAGTACTTC. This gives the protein CASSFDTAQYF.

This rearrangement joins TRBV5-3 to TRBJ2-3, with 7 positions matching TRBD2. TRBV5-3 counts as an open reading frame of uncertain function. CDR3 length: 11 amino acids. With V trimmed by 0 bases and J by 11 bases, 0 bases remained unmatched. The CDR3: CARSLGEGQYF. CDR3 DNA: TGTGCCAGAAGCTTGGGGGAGGGGCAGTATTTT.

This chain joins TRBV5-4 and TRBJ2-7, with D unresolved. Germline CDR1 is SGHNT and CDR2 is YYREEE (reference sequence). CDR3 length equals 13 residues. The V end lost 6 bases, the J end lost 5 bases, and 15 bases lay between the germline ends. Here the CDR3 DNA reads TGTGCCAGCAAGTCGGTTCTCCTGGACGAGCAGTACTTC. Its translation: CASKSVLLDEQYF.

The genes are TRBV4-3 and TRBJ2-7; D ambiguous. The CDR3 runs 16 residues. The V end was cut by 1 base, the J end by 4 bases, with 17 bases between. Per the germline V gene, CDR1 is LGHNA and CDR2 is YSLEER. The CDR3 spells CASSQGTRSYDYEQYF. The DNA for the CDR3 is TGCGCCAGCAGCCAAGGTACGAGGTCCTATGATTACGAGCAGTACTTC.

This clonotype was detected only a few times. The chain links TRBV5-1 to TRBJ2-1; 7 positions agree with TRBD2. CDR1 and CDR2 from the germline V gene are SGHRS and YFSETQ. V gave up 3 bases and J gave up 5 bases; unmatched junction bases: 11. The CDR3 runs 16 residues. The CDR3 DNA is TGCGCCAGCAGCTCCCTTGTGGCGGGAGACAACAATGAGCAGTTCTTC. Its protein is CASSSLVAGDNNEQFF.

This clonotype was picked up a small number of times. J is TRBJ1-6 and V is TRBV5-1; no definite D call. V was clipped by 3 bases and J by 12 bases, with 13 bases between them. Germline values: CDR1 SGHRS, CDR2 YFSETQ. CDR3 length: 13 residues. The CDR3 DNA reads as TGCGCCAGCAGCTACGGGTCCGAGAAACCCCTCCACTTT. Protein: CASSYGSEKPLHF.

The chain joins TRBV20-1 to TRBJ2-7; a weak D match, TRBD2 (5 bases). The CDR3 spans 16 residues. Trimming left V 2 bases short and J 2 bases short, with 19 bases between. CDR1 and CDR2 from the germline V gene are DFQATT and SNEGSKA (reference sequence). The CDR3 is CSARFSRGKGTYEQYF. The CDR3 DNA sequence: TGCAGTGCTAGATTTTCGAGAGGGAAAGGGACCTACGAGCAGTACTTC.

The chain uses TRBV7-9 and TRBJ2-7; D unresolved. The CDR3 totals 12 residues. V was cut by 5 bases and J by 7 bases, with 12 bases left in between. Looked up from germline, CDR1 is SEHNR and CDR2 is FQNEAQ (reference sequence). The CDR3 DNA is TGTGCCAGCAGCAGGATCGATCGGGAGCAGTACTTC. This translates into CASSRIDREQYF.

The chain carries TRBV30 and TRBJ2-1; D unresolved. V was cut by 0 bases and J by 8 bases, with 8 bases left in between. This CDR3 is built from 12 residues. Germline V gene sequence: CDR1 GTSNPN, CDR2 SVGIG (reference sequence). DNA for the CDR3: TGTGCCTGGAGTGTCTTTTGGGATGAGCAGTTCTTC. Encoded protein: CAWSVFWDEQFF.

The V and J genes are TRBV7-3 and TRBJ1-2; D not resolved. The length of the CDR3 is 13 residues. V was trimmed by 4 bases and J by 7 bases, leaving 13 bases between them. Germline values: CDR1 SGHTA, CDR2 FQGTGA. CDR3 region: CASSSSWVGGYTF. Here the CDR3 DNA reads TGTGCCAGCAGCTCCTCCTGGGTGGGTGGCTACACCTTC.

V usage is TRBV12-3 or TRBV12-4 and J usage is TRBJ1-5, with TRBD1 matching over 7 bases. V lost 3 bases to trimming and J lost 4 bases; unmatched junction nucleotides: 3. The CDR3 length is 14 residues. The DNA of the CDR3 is TGTGCCAGCAGTTTCGCGACAGGGAATCAGCCCCAGCATTTT. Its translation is CASSFATGNQPQHF.

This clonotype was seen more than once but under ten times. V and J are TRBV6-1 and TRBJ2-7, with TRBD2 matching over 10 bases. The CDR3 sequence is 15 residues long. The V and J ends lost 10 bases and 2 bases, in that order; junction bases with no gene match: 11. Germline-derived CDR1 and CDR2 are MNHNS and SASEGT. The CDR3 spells CATDSSGRGAYEQYF. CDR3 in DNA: TGTGCCACCGACTCTAGCGGGAGAGGCGCCTACGAGCAGTACTTC.

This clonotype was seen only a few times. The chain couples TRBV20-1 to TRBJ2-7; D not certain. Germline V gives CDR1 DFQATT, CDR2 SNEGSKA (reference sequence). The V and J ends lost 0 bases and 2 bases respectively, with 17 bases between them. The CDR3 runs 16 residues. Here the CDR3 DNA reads TGCAGTGCTAGAGATTGGGTTGGTTCATCTGCCTACGAGCAGTACTTC. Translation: CSARDWVGSSAYEQYF.

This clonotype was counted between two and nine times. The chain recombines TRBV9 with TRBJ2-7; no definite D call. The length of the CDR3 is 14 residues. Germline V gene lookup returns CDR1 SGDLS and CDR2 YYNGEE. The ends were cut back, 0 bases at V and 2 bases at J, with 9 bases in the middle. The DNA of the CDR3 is TGTGCCAGCAGCGTAGAGGTCGGCCCCTACGAGCAGTACTTC. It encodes CASSVEVGPYEQYF.

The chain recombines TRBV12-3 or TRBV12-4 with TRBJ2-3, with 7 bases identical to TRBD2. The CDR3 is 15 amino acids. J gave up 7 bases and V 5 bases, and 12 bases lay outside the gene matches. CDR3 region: CASSAPAGRAHTQYF. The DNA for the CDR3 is TGTGCCAGCAGTGCCCCAGCGGGACGAGCCCATACGCAGTATTTT.

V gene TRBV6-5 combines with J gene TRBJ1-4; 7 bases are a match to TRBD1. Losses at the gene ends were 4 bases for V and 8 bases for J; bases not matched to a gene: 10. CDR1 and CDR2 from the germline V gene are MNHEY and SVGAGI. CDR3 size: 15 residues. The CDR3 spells CASSSRQGGSEKLFF. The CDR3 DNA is TGTGCCAGCAGTTCGCGACAGGGAGGATCCGAAAAACTGTTTTTT.

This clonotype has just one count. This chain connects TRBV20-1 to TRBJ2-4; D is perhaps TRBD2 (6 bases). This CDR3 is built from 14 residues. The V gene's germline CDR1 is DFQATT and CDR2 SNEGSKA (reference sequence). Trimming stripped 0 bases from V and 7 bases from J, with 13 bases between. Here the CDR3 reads CSARDRVRENIQYF. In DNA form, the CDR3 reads TGCAGTGCTAGAGATCGGGTTCGGGAGAACATTCAGTACTTC.

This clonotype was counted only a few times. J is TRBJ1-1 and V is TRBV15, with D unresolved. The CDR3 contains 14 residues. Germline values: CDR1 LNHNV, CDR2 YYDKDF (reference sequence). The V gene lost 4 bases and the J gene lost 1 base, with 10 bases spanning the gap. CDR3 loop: CATSKNARNTEAFF. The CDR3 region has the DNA TGTGCCACCAGCAAAAACGCGCGGAACACTGAAGCTTTCTTT.

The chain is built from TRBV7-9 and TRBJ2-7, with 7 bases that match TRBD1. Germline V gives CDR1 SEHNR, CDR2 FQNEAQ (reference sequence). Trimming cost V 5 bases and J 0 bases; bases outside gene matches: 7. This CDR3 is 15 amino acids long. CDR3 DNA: TGTGCCAGCAGCCCTCCGGACAGGAGCTCCTACGAGCAGTACTTC. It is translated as CASSPPDRSSYEQYF.

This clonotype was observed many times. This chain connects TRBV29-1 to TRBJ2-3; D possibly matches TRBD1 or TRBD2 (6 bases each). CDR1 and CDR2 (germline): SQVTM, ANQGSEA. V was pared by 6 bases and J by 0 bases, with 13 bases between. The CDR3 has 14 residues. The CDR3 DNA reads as TGCAGCGTCGTGGGGGGCCTTAGCACAGATACGCAGTATTTT. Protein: CSVVGGLSTDTQYF.

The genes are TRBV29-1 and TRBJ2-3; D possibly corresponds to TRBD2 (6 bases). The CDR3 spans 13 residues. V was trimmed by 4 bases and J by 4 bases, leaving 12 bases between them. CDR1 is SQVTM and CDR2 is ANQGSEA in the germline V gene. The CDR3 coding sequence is TGCAGCGTTGCTTACGGGAGCTCAGATACGCAGTATTTT. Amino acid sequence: CSVAYGSSDTQYF.

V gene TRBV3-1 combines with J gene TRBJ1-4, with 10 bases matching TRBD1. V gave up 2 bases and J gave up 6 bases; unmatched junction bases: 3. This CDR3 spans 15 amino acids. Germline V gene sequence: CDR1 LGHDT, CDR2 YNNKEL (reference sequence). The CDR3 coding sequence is TGTGCCAGCAGCCAACTCGGGACAGGGGATGAAAAACTGTTTTTT. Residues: CASSQLGTGDEKLFF.